This TCR beta chain appears in the sequencing data of a study of T cell clones after liver transplantation (dated by TCRdb to between 2018 and 2021). About the full investigation: The samples were obtained from ITN030ST, a randomized trial that attempted immunosuppression withdrawal within 2 years after liver transplantation. Tolerance was defined as complete withdrawal of immunosuppression for at least one year without a rise in liver enzymes beyond twice the upper limit of normal. Blood samples were collected pre-transplant, then pre-randomization ahead of withdrawal, and finally post-randomization once withdrawal had either been completed or failed. Of the eight recipients, a few were HCV-positive, while the remaining recipients had been transplanted for non-autoimmune, non-viral indications. Of the 8 liver transplant recipients making up the studied cohort, 3 were classified as tolerant and 5 as non-tolerant. Donor-reactive T cell clones were identified using TCRbeta sequencing after a pre-transplant mixed lymphocyte reaction and were then followed in post-transplant blood. Subjects received no induction therapy and standard immunosuppression until randomization at 12-24 months post-transplant. Third party-reactive TCRbeta sequences were also identified from pre-transplant MLRs to serve as an antigen-independent comparator for donor-reactive sequences. The paper's findings and limits, for the study overall: The decline in donor-reactive sequences exceeded the decline in third party-reactive sequences, suggesting partial antigen-specific deletion that was unrelated to withdrawal success. In 5 of 8 subjects, circulating donor-reactive CD4 TCRbeta sequences decreased significantly after transplant, regardless of tolerance or HCV status. Conclusions were preliminary, limited by small, heterogeneous patient numbers and non-standardized post-transplant time points. After accounting for repertoire turnover, donor-reactive detection was significantly reduced in 7 of 8 subjects for CD4 and 8 of 8 for CD8. In a couple of subjects, low numbers of available donor cells limited the measurable donor-reactive repertoire. Because allograft tissue specimens were not available, migration of donor-reactive T cells into the graft, rather than deletion, may have occurred.

As encoded in the germline V gene, CDR1 is SGHRS while CDR2 is YFSETQ. V drops 4 bases and J drops 4 bases, leaving 8 bases in between. Spanning cysteine to phenylalanine, the CDR3 consists of 12 amino acids. Only the CDR3 DNA stays, 36 bases, in frame from base 1. Note on this clone: The antigen this receptor binds is unknown. No clone much larger than this one lies a single base away; base qualities are absent.

The sample's time point, from its label and the paper: pre-transplant. Unstimulated PBMCs, after thawing, were stained for CD3, CD4 and CD8 and then FACS-sorted into CD3+CD4+ and CD3+CD8+ populations. Randomization to immunosuppression withdrawal applied to every one of the 8 studied subjects. The Qiagen DNeasy Blood and Tissue Kit was used to isolate genomic DNA. High-throughput TCRbeta CDR3 sequencing of frozen genomic DNA was performed by immunoSEQ, with PCR amplification, mapping, bias correction and internal controls included. On the authors' methods: Productive rearrangements were retained, and unique TCRbeta sequences were defined by the CDR3 nucleotide sequence together with the V and J gene. For a sequence to be called donor-reactive, it needed a frequency of at least 0.01% and at least 5-fold expansion in CFSE-low cells compared with unstimulated pre-transplant cells. Minimum frequency thresholds were set for each subject on the basis of the unstimulated sample with the lowest template count, so that a detection power of at least 90% was ensured. Jensen-Shannon divergence between the top 1000 TCRbeta sequences post- versus pre-transplant served as the measure of repertoire turnover. Two-sided Fisher's exact tests were used to test for changes in the detection of donor-reactive sequences. As stored in TCRdb, this immuneACCESS dataset retains in-frame rearrangements with V and J assigned. A fraction of the clones does not appear; measured against another copy, unresolved V genes explain less than half of the discrepancy, and the remainder lacks a known reason. D and trimming were read from the DNA, whereas the V and J calls and clone size are those reported in that table. The sample data list 65,000 to 95,000 clones, and 80% of these were observed just once. Around 0.66% of the sample is taken by the ten largest.

The source material was CD4+ T cells from blood, sampled before liver transplant. The sequence is built from TRBV5-1 and TRBJ1-1; confidence is insufficient to name the D gene. The sequence came from a human donor who received a liver transplant. CDR3 sequence: CASSRGGTEAFF. DNA sequence: TGCGCCAGCAGCCGTGGAGGCACTGAAGCTTTCTTT.